This TCR beta chain was sequenced for a study of blood T cells in healthy people across ages (dated by TCRdb to the mid-2010s). For the wider study: In model experiments, roughly one uniquely barcoded TCR beta cDNA molecule per two T cells was captured by template switching. To avoid experimental bias, donors of different ages were spread randomly across the sequencing lanes. Using the same blood draw, the study looked at two additional independent replicas of 1 million unique cDNA reads for two donors, one aged 18 to 30 and the other aged 80 or older. Using deep sequencing normalized with unique cDNA molecular identifiers, the study measured how TCR beta repertoire diversity changes with age. Donors were grouped into four age groups: young (average roughly 17 years), middle-aged (39), aged (around 60) and long-lived (approximately 82).

Note on this clonotype: It lacks a known antigen. One junction end does not reproduce the germline sequence, and a read error may be involved.

Including the terminal cysteine and phenylalanine, the CDR3 comprises 15 residues. Only the CDR3 portion is preserved as DNA: 45 bases, with reading frame beginning at the first base. In the germline V gene, CDR1 corresponds to SQVTM and CDR2 to ANQGSEA. Systemically healthy Caucasian individuals from Russia, 39 in total and aged about 6 to 100 years, were included as donors. Each donor gave around 9.8 milliliters of peripheral blood, collected into EDTA-treated Vacutainer tubes. PBMCs were isolated by Ficoll-Paque density-gradient centrifugation, with at least 7 million obtained per sample. Total RNA was extracted from PBMCs with Trizol reagent, with at least 5.5 micrograms obtained per sample. Naive CD45RAhigh/CD27high T cell percentages were measured by flow cytometry on a PBMC aliquot from every donor. General findings and caveats noted by the study authors: Observed TCR beta diversity per million T cells fell roughly linearly with age, and a significant reduction was already apparent by age around 40. Because profiling used bulk unsorted PBMCs, naive and antigen-experienced compartments could not be compared conclusively. A strong correlation was found between observed TCR beta diversity and the percentage of naive T cells measured by flow cytometry. Estimates of total diversity based on one million sequenced T cells were regarded as lower bounds and as underestimates. Because the CMV infection status of the donors was unknown, age-related changes in expanded clonotypes may potentially have been confounded. Compared with the aged group, the long-lived group had more naive CD4+ T cells, fewer expanded clones and increased TCR diversity, suggesting age selection.

The method was 5' RACE. The sequencer listed for this sample is Illumina HiSeq 2500. A second 7 to 11 cycle PCR used a sample-barcoded 5' primer and a J-beta primer mix. A template-switch 5' adaptor carrying 12 random nucleotides introduced a unique molecular identifier onto each TCR beta cDNA molecule. At least 3 million CDR3-containing paired-end reads were obtained from each sample. First-strand cDNA was synthesized from all RNA with the Mint cDNA synthesis kit, primed by a TRBC-specific oligonucleotide. After uracil-DNA glycosylase treatment, a first 18-cycle PCR used universal primers M1SS and BC2_uni_R on all cDNA. Per the source publication's procedure: Normalization of each sample was performed by random selection of 1 million high-quality reads, each carrying a distinct molecular identifier. Reads sharing molecular identifiers were discarded rather than binned into consensus sequences. MiTCR, set to a Q25 quality threshold and the strictest error-elimination algorithm, was used for CDR3 identification, clonotype clustering and error correction. A nonparametric unseen species model with Euler transformation was used to estimate a lower bound on total TCR beta diversity. TCRdb cleaned the public reads at Q25 with fastp, built clones with MiXCR and kept in-frame beta chains. Entries that share a CDR3 protein sequence are merged under the most common genes and DNA. The V and J calls here are based on TCRdb, not the publication. Counted in this sample were 1.5 million to 2 million distinct CDR3 sequences; 49% of them appeared once. Over 2% of the sample belongs to the ten largest clones.

Sequencing was done on a sample of blood. The V gene is TRBV29-1 and the J gene is TRBJ2-3; the D element might be TRBD1 or TRBD2, as each aligns at 5 bases. This TCR came from a woman aged 40 to 55 in good health. The CDR3 amino acid sequence is: CSVVVRTGATDTRYF. Read as DNA, the sequence is TGCAGCGTTGTAGTAAGGACTGGGGCCACAGATACGCGGTATTTT.